The rows below give T cell receptor beta chains drawn from one sample of a study of cytomegalovirus exposure and HLA in healthy donors. Profiled with immunoSEQ multiplex PCR; TCRdb holds only in-frame clones, not every one. The sample records some 150,000 clones, 80% to 90% being singletons. Sequenced sample: PBMCs. The receptors were sampled from a woman younger than 35 in good health and CMV-seropositive. Each CDR3 is given with its conserved first and last residue. A D gene is named only where the DNA matches it firmly. The listing skips clone size in some rows; elsewhere it reads once, few, many or a size class.

size	length	V	D	J	DNA	CDR3
NA	13	TRBV7-2	NA	TRBJ2-1	TGTGCCAGCAGCCGCCGGGACTACAATGAGCAGTTCTTC	CASSRRDYNEQFF
few	14	TRBV5-6	NA	TRBJ2-7	TGTGCCAGCAGCTTTGAGGCATACTCGGCCGAGCAGTACTTC	CASSFEAYSAEQYF
NA	12	TRBV27	TRBD1	TRBJ2-7	TGTGCCAGTTGGACAGGGATAAACGAGCAGTACTTC	CASWTGINEQYF
few	15	TRBV9	TRBD1	TRBJ1-6	TGTGCCAGCAGCGTAGGGACAGGGAATAATTCACCCCTCCACTTT	CASSVGTGNNSPLHF
NA	17	TRBV27	TRBD1	TRBJ1-2	TGTGCCAGCAGGGCTACGATTAGGACAGGGGCGGACTATGGCTACACCTTC	CASRATIRTGADYGYTF
NA	15	TRBV4-1	TRBD1	TRBJ1-1	TGCGCCAGCAGCCGGTGGACAGGGAAAGTACCTGAAGCTTTCTTT	CASSRWTGKVPEAFF
NA	14	TRBV11-1	TRBD1	TRBJ2-7	TGTGCCAGCAGGCCCCGGACAGGGGAGAACGAGCAGTACTTC	CASRPRTGENEQYF
NA	15	TRBV7-2	TRBD1	TRBJ1-2	TGTGCCAGCAGCTTAGTCGGACAGGGGGACTATGGCTACACCTTC	CASSLVGQGDYGYTF
NA	15	TRBV19	TRBD1	TRBJ1-3	TGTGCCAGTAGAATCGACAGGGAGAATGGAAACACCATATATTTT	CASRIDRENGNTIYF
few	13	TRBV6-5	TRBD2	TRBJ2-3	TGTGCCAGCAGTTACGGGGGGGCAGATACGCAGTATTTT	CASSYGGADTQYF
NA	16	TRBV10-3	TRBD1	TRBJ1-4	TGTGCCATCAGTGAGTCCCCGGGACAGGTCAATGAAAAACTGTTTTTT	CAISESPGQVNEKLFF
NA	13	TRBV4-1	NA	TRBJ1-1	TGCGCCAGCAGCCTCGATGGGAGGAATGAAGCTTTCTTT	CASSLDGRNEAFF
NA	14	TRBV30	NA	TRBJ2-3	TGTGCCTGGAGGGGGCTTCCTGACACAGATACGCAGTATTTT	CAWRGLPDTDTQYF
NA	13	TRBV2	TRBD2	TRBJ2-5	TGTGCCAGCAAAGCGGGGGTGGGGGAGACCCAGTACTTC	CASKAGVGETQYF
NA	16	TRBV11-2	NA	TRBJ1-1	TGTGCCAGCAGCTTAGATCGAGGAGGGAGGAACACTGAAGCTTTCTTT	CASSLDRGGRNTEAFF
NA	14	TRBV27	TRBD1	TRBJ1-6	TGTGCCAGCAGTCCACAGGGGGAGGGTTCACCCCTCCACTTT	CASSPQGEGSPLHF